This passage covers 14 T cell receptor beta chains from one sample sequenced in a study of lymphopenia after photon versus proton radiotherapy. This table comes from immunoSEQ multiplex PCR, and its TCRdb copy is limited to in-frame clones, with some not included. This repertoire shows some 42,000 clones, about 83% found once; its top ten account for about 24%. The input for sequencing was peripheral blood, taken from a patient treated with proton-based radiotherapy. The receptors originated from a woman in her seventies with pancreatic cancer.

V gene TRBV7-3 combines with J gene TRBJ2-1; 7 bases are shared with TRBD2. Trimming took 5 bases from V and 2 from J; bases not matched to a gene: 6. This CDR3 contains 15 residues. Germline CDR1 reads SGHTA; CDR2 reads FQGTGA. The CDR3 loop is CASSPLAAPYNEQFF. The CDR3 nucleotides are TGTGCCAGCAGCCCCCTAGCGGCCCCCTACAATGAGCAGTTCTTC.

This clone is a singleton in its sample. The chain uses TRBV10-3 and TRBJ1-1; D possibly corresponds to TRBD1 (5 bases). Trimming left V 10 bases short and J 6 bases short, with 12 bases between. This CDR3 spans 11 amino acids. Germline CDR1 is ENHRY and CDR2 is SYGVKD. The CDR3 reads CATLQESEAFF. In DNA, the CDR3 is TGTGCCACCTTACAGGAATCTGAAGCTTTCTTT.

The J gene is TRBJ1-3, the V gene TRBV28, with 10 bases matching TRBD1. After removal of 6 bases from V and 4 bases from J, the junction contained 12 bases not matched to a gene. Germline lookup yields CDR1 MDHEN and CDR2 SYDVKM. The CDR3 is made up of 17 amino acids. As DNA, the CDR3 is TGTGCCAGCAGCTCCGGCGGGACAGGGGAGTCCGGAAACACCATATATTTT. This translates into CASSSGGTGESGNTIYF. Combining the CDR3 with reference TRBV28 and TRBJ1-3 gives the whole variable domain DVKVTQSSRYLVKRTGEKVFLECVQDMDHENMFWYRQDPGLGLRLIYFSYDVKMKEKGDIPEGYSVSREKKERFSLILESASTNQTSMYLCASSSGGTGESGNTIYFGEGSWLTVV.

This clone occurred a few times. DNA for the CDR3: TGTGCCAGCAGCGGCTACGGGACTAGCGGTAACACCGGGGAGCTGTTTTTT. This encodes CASSGYGTSGNTGELFF. The genes are TRBV27 and TRBJ2-2; 11 bases line up with TRBD2. The CDR3 totals 17 residues. CDR1 is MNHEY and CDR2 is SMNVEV in the germline V gene (reference sequence). With 6 bases clipped from V and 2 bases from J, the junction kept 8 bases outside the gene matches.

The chain employs TRBV6-5 and TRBJ1-1; D possibly corresponds to TRBD1 (5 bases). This CDR3 has 13 amino acids. The ends were cut back, 7 bases at V and 3 bases at J, with 12 bases in the middle. Looked up from germline, CDR1 is MNHEY and CDR2 is SVGAGI. For the CDR3, the DNA is TGTGCCAGCAATCCTGTCAGGGACACTGAAGCTTTCTTT. Translated: CASNPVRDTEAFF.

The J gene is TRBJ1-2, the V gene TRBV30, with 10 bases that match TRBD1. Losses at the gene ends were 3 bases for V and 8 bases for J; bases not matched to a gene: 3. This CDR3 is 12 amino acids long. Germline loops: CDR1 GTSNPN, CDR2 SVGIG (reference sequence). CDR3 DNA: TGTGCCTGGAGGACAGGGGGCTCAGGCTACACCTTC. This encodes CAWRTGGSGYTF.

The chain joins TRBV11-3 to TRBJ2-1, with a weak D call TRBD2 (6 bases). Looked up from germline, CDR1 is SGHNT and CDR2 is YENEEA. V was pared by 0 bases and J by 2 bases, with 8 bases between. The CDR3 sequence is 15 residues long. CDR3 DNA sequence: TGTGCCAGCAGCTTAGATAGCGGAACCTACAATGAGCAGTTCTTC. It yields the protein CASSLDSGTYNEQFF.

This clone was seen only a few times. The chain joins TRBV18 to TRBJ1-1; tentatively, D is TRBD1 (5 bases). With 2 bases removed from V and 13 bases from J, the gap between germline ends came to 17 bases. The CDR3 is 13 amino acids. Germline V gene data show CDR1 as KGHSH and CDR2 as LQKENI. The CDR3 bases are TGTGCCAGCTCACCAGGCTCCCAGGGTAGGTTTTTCTTT. It codes for CASSPGSQGRFFF. Variable domain in full (rest from reference TRBV18 and TRBJ1-1): NAGVMQNPRHLVRRRGQEARLRCSPMKGHSHVYWYRQLPEEGLKFMVYLQKENIIDESGMPKERFSAEFPKEGPSILRIQQVVRGDSAAYFCASSPGSQGRFFFGQGTRLTVV.

This chain joins TRBV5-4 and TRBJ1-2; 12 bases align to TRBD1. Germline CDR1 SGHNT, CDR2 YYREEE (reference sequence). The J segment lost 7 bases and the V segment lost 1 base, leaving 11 bases of the junction unmatched. The CDR3 extends over 17 amino acids. The CDR3: CASSLPGQGAHGSGYTF. CDR3 sequence (DNA): TGTGCCAGCAGCTTGCCGGGACAGGGGGCGCATGGTTCTGGCTACACCTTC. Full variable domain (missing parts from reference TRBV5-4 and TRBJ1-2): ETGVTQSPTHLIKTRGQQVTLRCSSQSGHNTVSWYQQALGQGPQFIFQYYREEENGRGNFPPRFSGLQFPNYSSELNVNALELDDSALYLCASSLPGQGAHGSGYTFGSGTRLTVV.

V and J are TRBV23-1 and TRBJ1-2, with TRBD1 matching over 7 bases. TRBV23-1 is marked as an open reading frame, function uncertain. J was trimmed by 0 bases and V by 0 bases; bases with no gene match: 7. The CDR3 covers 17 residues. CDR3 nucleotides: TGCGCCAGCAGTCAATCGAGGGGGCAGGGTTCTAACTATGGCTACACCTTC. It translates to CASSQSRGQGSNYGYTF.

This clone was observed a few times. The V and J genes are TRBV4-3 and TRBJ2-7; D assignment may be TRBD1 or TRBD2 (5 bases each). This CDR3 contains 15 residues. CDR1 LGHNA and CDR2 YSLEER come from the germline V gene. V gave up 3 bases and J gave up 4 bases, with 16 bases separating them. In DNA, the CDR3 is TGCGCCAGCAGCCAGGCACTAGGGGTCTGGTACGAGCAGTACTTC. Translation gives CASSQALGVWYEQYF.

Worth noting for this clone: The junction shows a germline mismatch at one end, possibly a read error. This chain joins TRBV5-6 and TRBJ2-1, with D maybe TRBD1 (6 bases). The length of the CDR3 is 11 residues. The V gene's germline CDR1 is SGHDT and CDR2 YYEEEE. The CDR3 DNA reads TGTGCCAGTAGCTACCGGAGGACAGAGTTCTTC. Amino acid sequence: CASSYRRTEFF.

The gene calls are TRBV5-6 and TRBJ2-3; no clear D gene. CDR3 length equals 13 residues. CDR1 is SGHDT, CDR2 YYEEEE, per germline. Trimming cost V 0 bases and J 4 bases, with 6 bases left between them. CDR3 DNA: TGTGCCAGCAGCTTGGGTGGGGCAGATACGCAGTATTTT. This translates into CASSLGGADTQYF.

The rearrangement links TRBV6-5 to TRBJ1-2; TRBD1 matches 7 bases. The CDR3 consists of 14 residues. J gave up 8 bases and V 2 bases, and 8 bases lay outside the gene matches. Germline loops: CDR1 MNHEY, CDR2 SVGAGI. CDR3 nucleotide sequence: TGTGCCAGCAGTTACACCTCAGGGGGTCGGGGCTACACCTTC. Its translation is CASSYTSGGRGYTF.